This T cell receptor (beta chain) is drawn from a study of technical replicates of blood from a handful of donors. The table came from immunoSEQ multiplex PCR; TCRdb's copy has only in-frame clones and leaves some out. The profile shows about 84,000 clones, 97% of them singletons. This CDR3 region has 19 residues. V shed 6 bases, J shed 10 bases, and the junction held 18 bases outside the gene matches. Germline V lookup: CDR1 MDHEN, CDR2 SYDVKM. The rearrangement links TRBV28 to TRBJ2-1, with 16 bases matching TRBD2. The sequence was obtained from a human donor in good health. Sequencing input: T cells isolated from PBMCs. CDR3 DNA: TGTGCCAGCAGCATACTGGTCCCGGGACTAGCGGGAGGGCCCTGGGAGCAGTTCTTC. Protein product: CASSILVPGLAGGPWEQFF.